The 11 T cell receptor beta chains given below trace back to one sample, sequenced in a study of blood T cell dynamics during melanoma immunotherapy. Sequencing used immunoSEQ multiplex PCR; TCRdb keeps in-frame clones, though not all of them. The table includes about 7,600 clones, 88% detected once. Time point given: week 3, after first cycle of checkpoint inhibitor. The specimen was blood, collected from a patient treated with checkpoint blockade. These receptors were taken from a human donor with melanoma.

This chain uses TRBV2 with TRBJ1-1, with 9 bases lining up with TRBD1. The CDR3 is 14 amino acids. CDR1 SNHLY and CDR2 FYNNEI come from the germline V gene. Trimming removed 6 bases from V and 1 base from J; junction bases left unmatched: 3. The CDR3 spells CASRLGQGNTEAFF. CDR3 in DNA: TGTGCCAGCAGGCTGGGACAGGGGAACACTGAAGCTTTCTTT.

The chain has TRBV27 and TRBJ1-5; no definite D call. Trimming cost V 2 bases and J 3 bases, with 8 bases left between them. The CDR3 contains 14 residues. Germline-derived CDR1 and CDR2 are MNHEY and SMNVEV (reference sequence). CDR3 nucleotides: TGTGCCAGCAGTTTACAAGGGAACAATCAGCCCCAGCATTTT. It specifies CASSLQGNNQPQHF.

The rearrangement links TRBV7-3 to TRBJ2-5; 8 bases are a match to TRBD1. Near its end, the DNA agrees better with TRBJ2-7, so the J call may be wrong. There are 13 residues in the CDR3. CDR1 is SGHTA and CDR2 is FQGTGA in the germline V gene. The CDR3 coding sequence is TGTGCCAGCAGCGGCGGACAGGGCTACGAGCAGTACTTC. Translation gives CASSGGQGYEQYF.

The rearrangement links TRBV10-2 to TRBJ2-2; the D is unclear. Between the trimmed V and J ends, which lost 4 bases and 7 bases, there was a span of 7 bases. CDR3 length: 12 amino acids. Germline V gene sequence: CDR1 WSHSY, CDR2 SAAADI. This CDR3 is CASSVWRGELFF. CDR3 DNA: TGCGCCAGCAGTGTTTGGCGCGGGGAGCTGTTTTTT.

The rearrangement joins TRBV5-4 to TRBJ1-2; TRBD1 matches 7 bases. CDR1 and CDR2 from the germline V gene are SGHNT and YYREEE (reference sequence). Trimming cost V 3 bases and J 2 bases; bases outside gene matches: 4. The CDR3 extends over 14 amino acids. Here the CDR3 DNA reads TGTGCCAGCAGCTACGGACAGGTGAACTATGGCTACACCTTC. It translates to CASSYGQVNYGYTF.

The chain uses TRBV18 and TRBJ1-2; weak D call: TRBD1 (5 bases). This CDR3 spans 13 amino acids. Germline CDR1 and CDR2: KGHSH and LQKENI. Trimming pared 6 bases from V and 7 bases from J, leaving 15 bases between. The CDR3 is CASSGTLSTGYTF. As DNA, the CDR3 is TGTGCCAGCTCGGGGACCCTTTCGACTGGCTACACCTTC.

The rearrangement uses TRBV9 and TRBJ1-5; D is uncertain. Germline V lookup: CDR1 SGDLS, CDR2 YYNGEE. V lost 4 bases and J 3 bases, leaving 11 bases between the germline ends. The CDR3 sequence is 14 residues long. CDR3 region: CASSPEGLNQPQHF. Here the CDR3 DNA reads TGTGCCAGCAGCCCTGAAGGGCTCAATCAGCCCCAGCATTTT.

V is TRBV7-2 and J is TRBJ2-7; 7 nucleotides match TRBD2. Trimming removed 4 bases from V and 2 bases from J; junction bases left unmatched: 8. From germline, CDR1 is SGHTA and CDR2 FQGNSA. The CDR3 spans 15 residues. CDR3 amino acids: CASSYVGGAAYEQYF. CDR3 sequence (DNA): TGTGCCAGCAGCTATGTGGGAGGGGCCGCCTACGAGCAGTACTTC.

The rearrangement uses TRBV21-1 and TRBJ2-7. TRBV21-1 is tagged as a pseudogene. CDR3 length equals 13 residues. The CDR3 region has the DNA TGTGCCAGCAGCAGAGGGGGGCACTGCGAGCAGTACTTC. This sequence encodes CASSRGGHCEQYF.

V and J are TRBV29-1 and TRBJ2-7, with D maybe TRBD2 (6 bases). From germline, CDR1 is SQVTM and CDR2 ANQGSEA. V dropped 4 bases and J dropped 7 bases, with 20 bases sitting between them. There are 14 residues in the CDR3. The CDR3 nucleotides read TGCAGCGTTGGACAGCCCGGAAGGAGGGGTGAGCAGTACTTC. It codes for CSVGQPGRRGEQYF.

V gene TRBV19 combines with J gene TRBJ1-6; 8 bases are shared with TRBD1. V shed 3 bases and J 10 bases; nucleotides not matched to a gene: 5. This CDR3 is built from 14 residues. CDR1 and CDR2 from the germline V gene are LNHDA and SQIVND (reference sequence). The CDR3 coding sequence is TGTGCCAGTAGTATCACAGGGGGGAACTCACCCCTCCACTTT. Its protein is CASSITGGNSPLHF. Full variable domain (outside the CDR3, taken from reference TRBV19 and TRBJ1-6): DGGITQSPKYLFRKEGQNVTLSCEQNLNHDAMYWYRQDPGQGLRLIYYSQIVNDFQKGDIAEGYSVSREKKESFPLTVTSAQKNPTAFYLCASSITGGNSPLHFGNGTRLTVT.